What follows is one T cell receptor beta chain and its context. The antigen remains undetermined. The CDR3 sequence is 14 residues long. V shed 6 bases and J shed 1 base, with 13 bases lying between them. Per the germline V gene, CDR1 is MNHEY and CDR2 is SVGAGI. The data stem from a study of cytomegalovirus exposure and HLA in healthy donors. At the level of the study: Inside one of the first data releases sat some 93 million unique TCRs taken from HLA-typed donors. Findings and caveats of the study: Rarity marked most TCR sequences, yet some public TCRs occurred in many donors. The productive fraction for most TCR beta V segments was about 90% or about 30% in an earlier analysis. Reports credit the classifier with highly specific, highly sensitive diagnosis of cytomegalovirus status.

60 Vbeta and 13 Jbeta primers were used in PCR. Method: immunoSEQ multiplex PCR; TCRdb's copy keeps in-frame clones and lacks some. The top ten hold about 2% of the sample, which has about 260,000 clones, 84% seen once. The receptor was derived from a middle-aged woman in good health and CMV-seropositive. What was sequenced was PBMCs. The rearrangement uses TRBV6-5 and TRBJ2-7, with D perhaps matching TRBD1 (6 bases). The CDR3 DNA sequence: TGTGCCAGCAGGCGACAGGAGAGTTCCTACGAGCAGTACTTC. Translated: CASRRQESSYEQYF.